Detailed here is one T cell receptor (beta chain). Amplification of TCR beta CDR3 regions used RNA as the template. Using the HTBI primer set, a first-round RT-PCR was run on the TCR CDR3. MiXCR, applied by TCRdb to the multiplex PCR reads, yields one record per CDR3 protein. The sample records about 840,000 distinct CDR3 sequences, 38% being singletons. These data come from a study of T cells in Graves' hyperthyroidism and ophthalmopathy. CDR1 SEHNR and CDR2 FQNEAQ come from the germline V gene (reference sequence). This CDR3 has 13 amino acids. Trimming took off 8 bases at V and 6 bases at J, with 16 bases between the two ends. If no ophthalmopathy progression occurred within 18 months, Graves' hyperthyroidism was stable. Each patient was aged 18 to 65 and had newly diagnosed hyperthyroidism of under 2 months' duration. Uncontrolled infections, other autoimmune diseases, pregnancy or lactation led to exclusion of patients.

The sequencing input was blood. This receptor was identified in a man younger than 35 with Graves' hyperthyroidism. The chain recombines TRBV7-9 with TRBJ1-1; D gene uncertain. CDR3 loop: CASLLSERAEAFF. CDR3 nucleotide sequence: TGTGCCAGCCTCTTGTCGGAGAGGGCTGAAGCTTTCTTT.